This TCR beta chain was documented in a study of sequential checkpoint blockade in melanoma. Study background: Patients were randomized 1:1 to nivolumab-then-ipilimumab or ipilimumab-then-nivolumab first-line. Study findings and constraints: Clinical benefit was about 30 times likelier when tumor T-cell fraction and clonality increased.

Trimming removed 2 bases at V and 3 bases at J, with 13 bases between. Germline values: CDR1 MGHDK, CDR2 SYGVNS. This CDR3 comprises 15 residues. Treatment described: randomized to nivolumab then ipilimumab (arm A) or the reverse (arm B). As concerns this clone: What it binds is unknown.

The table came from immunoSEQ multiplex PCR; TCRdb's copy has only in-frame clones and leaves some out. This repertoire shows approximately 6,300 clones, roughly 27% found once; its top ten account for around 9.8%. The sample here was tumor tissue (inferred from file names), taken from a patient given nivolumab and ipilimumab in sequence. The sequence was obtained from a human donor with melanoma. The chain carries TRBV25-1 and TRBJ2-5; a possible D gene is TRBD2 (6 bases). The CDR3: CASSERLGSKETQYF. The CDR3 DNA is TGTGCCAGCAGTGAAAGACTAGGTAGTAAAGAGACCCAGTACTTC.